The source of this T cell receptor beta chain is a study of T-cell reconstitution after alpha-beta-depleted transplantation in children. The authors prepared the TCRbeta library with unique molecular identifiers. TCRdb re-analysed the PCR reads in MiXCR, keeping a single row per CDR3 protein. The sample records approximately 590,000 distinct CDR3 sequences, about 11% being singletons. V lost 5 bases, J lost 8 bases, and 14 bases stayed unmatched. CDR3 length equals 16 residues. Germline V gene sequence: CDR1 SGHVS, CDR2 FQNEAQ. The receptor was isolated from a human donor who donated a stem cell graft to a child with acute myeloid leukemia. The sample here was PBMCs from the stem cell graft donor, taken from the stem cell graft. The rearrangement joins TRBV7-8 to TRBJ2-1, with 8 nucleotides matching TRBD2. Here the CDR3 reads CASSPWEAGVGDEQFF. The CDR3 DNA reads as TGTGCCAGCAGCCCCTGGGAAGCGGGAGTCGGGGATGAGCAGTTCTTC.